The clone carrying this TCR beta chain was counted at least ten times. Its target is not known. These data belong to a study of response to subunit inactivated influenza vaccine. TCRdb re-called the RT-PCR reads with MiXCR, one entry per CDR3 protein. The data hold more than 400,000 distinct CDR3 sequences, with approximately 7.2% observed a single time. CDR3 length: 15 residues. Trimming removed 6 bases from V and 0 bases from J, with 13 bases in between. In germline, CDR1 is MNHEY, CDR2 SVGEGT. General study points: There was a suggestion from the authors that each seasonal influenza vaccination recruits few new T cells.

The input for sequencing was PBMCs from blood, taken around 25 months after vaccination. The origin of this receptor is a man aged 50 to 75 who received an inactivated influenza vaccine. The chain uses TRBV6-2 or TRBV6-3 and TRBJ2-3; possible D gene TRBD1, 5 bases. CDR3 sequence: CASSYLGPSTDTQYF. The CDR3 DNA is TGTGCCAGCAGCTACCTGGGGCCTAGCACAGATACGCAGTATTTT.